This T cell receptor (beta chain) is from a study of blood T cell repertoires in COVID-19. Study at large: Specimens from acute and convalescent COVID-19 originated in the United States, Italy and Spain. Nucleic acid was either cDNA or gDNA, and it came from T cells, B-cell-depleted T cells, or PBMCs.

Authors' data handling: Counts of nucleated cells, estimated from reference gene primer amplification, were obtained. Method: immunoSEQ multiplex PCR; TCRdb's copy keeps in-frame clones and lacks some. The D gene and trimming were derived from the DNA, and the V and J assignments and clone size from that table. The table lists some 100,000 clones, around 84% of them singletons. The CDR3 is 13 amino acids. Germline loops: CDR1 SQVTM, CDR2 ANQGSEA. The V gene end was trimmed by 3 bases and the J gene end by 4 bases; junction bases not matched to a gene: 5. This clonotype was sampled from a woman aged 55 to 70 with acute or convalescent COVID-19. The specimen was peripheral blood. The gene calls are TRBV29-1 and TRBJ1-2; 7 bases match TRBD1. CDR3 protein: CSVDLRTGYGYTF. The CDR3 DNA follows: TGCAGCGTTGACCTCCGGACAGGCTATGGCTACACCTTC.